This T cell receptor beta chain was profiled in a study of spatial heterogeneity in lung cancer (dated by TCRdb to between 2017 and 2020). For context, the study as a whole: More beta-chain than alpha-chain transcripts were consistently detected, likely reflecting higher beta-chain transcript abundance. In tumor regions, TCR transcript counts showed a strong correlation with a T cell transcriptional module score from matched bulk RNA-seq. In the raw uncorrected reads, each unique combination of TCR and UMI appeared on average more than ten times. In non-small cell lung cancer, the study quantitatively compared TCR alpha and beta repertoires across several tumor regions, matched nontumor lung, and blood. TCR repertoire features were related to nonsynonymous mutation counts determined by whole-exome sequencing of tumor tissue. Both alpha and beta chains were TCR-sequenced in hundreds of tumor regions, some 64 matched nontumor lung samples and around 50 PBMC samples obtained at surgery. The research as a whole found: The tumor nonsynonymous mutation count correlated with the number of expanded intratumoral alpha and beta TCRs. Estimated TCR-seq coverage of tumor T cells was only roughly 7% for alpha chains and approximately 14% for beta chains. The count of ubiquitous expanded TCRs correlated with the count of ubiquitous nonsynonymous mutations, and the count of regional expanded TCRs correlated with the count of regional nonsynonymous mutations. Confirming at a functional level the hypothesis that regional TCRs recognize regional mutations was considered to require additional single-cell paired TCR alpha and beta sequencing.

This specimen's time point label, interpreted: sample taken at primary tumor resection. The donors were 65 to 85 patients from the lung TRACERx cohort who had early-stage, untreated non-small cell lung cancer. Without any cell sorting, TCR sequencing was performed on whole RNA extracted either from tumor and nontumor lung tissue or from cryopreserved PBMC samples. Only patients for whom sufficient RNA was available from at least two tumor regions were selected for TCR sequencing. Before being selected, tumor and adjacent nontumor lung specimens were reviewed by a lung pathologist. This clonotype was observed many times. There is no known antigen for this receptor. Base qualities are not recorded, but no much larger clone differs from it by a single base. The CDR3 goes from the cysteine to the phenylalanine over 16 residues. CDR3 DNA only is kept here, 48 bases in frame from base 1. V lost 6 bases and J lost 4 bases, and the count of bases not matched to a germline gene is 12. Taken from the germline V gene (reference sequence), the CDR1 and CDR2 loops are LNHDA and SQIVND.

Preparation of the library involved 5' RACE. Sequencing was performed on a NextSeq 500. To allow correction of PCR and sequencing errors, the TCR library protocol tagged every TCR cDNA molecule with a unique molecular identifier. Turning to the authors' computational methods: TCR identification, UMI-based error correction and CDR3 extraction were performed with Decombinator tools. Expanded TCRs were defined as those above a frequency of 2 per 1,000, corresponding to the top 1% of the tumor frequency distribution. Expanded tumor TCRs were classed as regional if statistically deemed absent (corrected P<0.05) from at least one tumor region, otherwise ubiquitous. Renyi diversity was computed with the R vegan package after each repertoire had been subsampled 100 times to 5,000 TCRs. CDR3 similarity networks were constructed using string-kernel similarity of amino acid triplets, with links drawn between CDR3s whose pairwise similarity was above 0.82. TCRdb applied fastp at Q25 and MiXCR to the public reads, then kept only in-frame beta chains. Each CDR3 protein gets just one entry, which takes the most common genes and DNA from the rows behind it. These V and J calls derive from TCRdb rather than the authors' analysis. Across this sample there are around 100,000 distinct CDR3 sequences, with about 4.6% seen only once. Of the sample, about 20% is held by the ten largest clones.

Here the chain combines TRBV19 and TRBJ2-1, with 7 junctional bases fitting TRBD1. Specimen: lung tumor tissue, collected at surgery. The sequence was obtained from a male donor with early-stage non-small cell lung cancer. The CDR3 protein sequence reads: CASSLGGPARYNEQFF. The nucleotide sequence is given as TGTGCCAGTAGCCTAGGGGGCCCGGCCCGTTACAATGAGCAGTTCTTC.